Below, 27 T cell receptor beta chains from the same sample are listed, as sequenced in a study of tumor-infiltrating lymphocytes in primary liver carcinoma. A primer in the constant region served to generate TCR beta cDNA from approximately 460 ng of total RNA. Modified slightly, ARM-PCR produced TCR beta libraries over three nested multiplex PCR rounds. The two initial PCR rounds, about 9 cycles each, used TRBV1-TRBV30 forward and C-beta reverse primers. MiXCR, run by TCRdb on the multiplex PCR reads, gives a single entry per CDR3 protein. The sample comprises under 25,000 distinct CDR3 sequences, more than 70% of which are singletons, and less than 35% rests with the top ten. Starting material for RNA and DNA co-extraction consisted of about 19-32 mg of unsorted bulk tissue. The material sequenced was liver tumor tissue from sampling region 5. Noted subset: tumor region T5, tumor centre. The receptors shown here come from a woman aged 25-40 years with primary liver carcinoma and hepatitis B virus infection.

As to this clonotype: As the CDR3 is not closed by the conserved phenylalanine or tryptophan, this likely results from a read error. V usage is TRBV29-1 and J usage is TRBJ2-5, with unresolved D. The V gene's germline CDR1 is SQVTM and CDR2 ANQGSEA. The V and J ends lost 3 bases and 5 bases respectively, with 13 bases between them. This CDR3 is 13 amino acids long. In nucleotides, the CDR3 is TGCAGCGTTGATCGGGTAGGGCAGGAGACCCAGTACTTA. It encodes CSVDRVGQETQYL.

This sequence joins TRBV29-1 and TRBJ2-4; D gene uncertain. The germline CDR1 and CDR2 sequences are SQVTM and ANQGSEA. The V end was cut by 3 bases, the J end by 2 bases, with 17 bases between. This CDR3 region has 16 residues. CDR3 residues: CSVEIAGVKTKNIQYF. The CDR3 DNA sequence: TGCAGCGTTGAGATAGCAGGAGTGAAAACCAAAAACATTCAGTACTTC. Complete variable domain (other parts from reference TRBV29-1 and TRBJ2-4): SAVISQKPSRDICQRGTSLTIQCQVDSQVTMMFWYRQQPGQSLTLIATANQGSEATYESGFVIDKFPISRPNLTFSTLTVSNMSPEDSSIYLCSVEIAGVKTKNIQYFGAGTRLSVL.

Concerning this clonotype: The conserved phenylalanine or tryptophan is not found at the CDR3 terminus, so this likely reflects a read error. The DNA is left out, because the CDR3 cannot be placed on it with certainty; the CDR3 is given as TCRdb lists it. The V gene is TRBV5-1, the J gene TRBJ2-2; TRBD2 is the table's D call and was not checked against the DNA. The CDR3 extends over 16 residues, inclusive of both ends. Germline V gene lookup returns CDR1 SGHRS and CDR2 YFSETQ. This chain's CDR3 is CAISLTGRPNTGELLL.

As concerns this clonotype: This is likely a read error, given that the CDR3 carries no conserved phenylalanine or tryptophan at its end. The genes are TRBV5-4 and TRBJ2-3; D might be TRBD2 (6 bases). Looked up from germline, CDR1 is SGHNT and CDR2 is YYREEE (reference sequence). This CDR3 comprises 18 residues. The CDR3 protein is CVSSNPAASESRTDTQYI. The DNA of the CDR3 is TGTGTCAGCAGTAACCCGGCGGCTAGCGAGAGTCGGACAGATACGCAGTATATT.

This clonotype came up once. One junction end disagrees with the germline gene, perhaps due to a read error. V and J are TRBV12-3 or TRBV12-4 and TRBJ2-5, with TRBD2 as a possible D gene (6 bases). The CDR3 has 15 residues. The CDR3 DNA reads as TGTGCAAGCAGCACCTACCCCGGGAGCGAAGAGACACACTACTTC. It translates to CASSTYPGSEETHYF.

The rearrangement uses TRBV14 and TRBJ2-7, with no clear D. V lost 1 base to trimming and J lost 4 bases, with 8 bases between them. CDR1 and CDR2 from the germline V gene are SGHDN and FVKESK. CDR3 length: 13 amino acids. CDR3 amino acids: CASSQVLKYEQYF. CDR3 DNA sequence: TGTGCCAGCAGCCAAGTACTAAAGTACGAGCAGTACTTC.

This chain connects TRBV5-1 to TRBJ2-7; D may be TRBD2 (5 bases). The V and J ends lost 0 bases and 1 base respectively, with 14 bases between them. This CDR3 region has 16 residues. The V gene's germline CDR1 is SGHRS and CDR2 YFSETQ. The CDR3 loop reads CASSLGHRDNSYEQYF. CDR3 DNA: TGCGCCAGCAGCTTGGGACACCGGGATAATTCCTACGAGCAGTACTTC. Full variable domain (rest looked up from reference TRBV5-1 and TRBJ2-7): KAGVTQTPRYLIKTRGQQVTLSCSPISGHRSVSWYQQTPGQGLQFLFEYFSETQRNKGNFPGRFSGRQFSNSRSEMNVSTLELGDSALYLCASSLGHRDNSYEQYFGPGTRLTVT.

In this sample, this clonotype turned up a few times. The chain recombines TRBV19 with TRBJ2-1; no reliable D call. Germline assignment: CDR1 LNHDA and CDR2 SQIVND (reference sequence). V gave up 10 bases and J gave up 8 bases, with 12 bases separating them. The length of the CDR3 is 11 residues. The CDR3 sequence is CATPSCDEQFF. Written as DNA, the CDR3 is TGTGCCACGCCTAGTTGTGATGAGCAGTTCTTC.

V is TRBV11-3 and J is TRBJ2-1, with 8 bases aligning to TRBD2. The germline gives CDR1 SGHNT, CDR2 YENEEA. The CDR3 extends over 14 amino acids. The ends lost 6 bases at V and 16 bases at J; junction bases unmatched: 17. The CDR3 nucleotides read TGTGCCAGCAGGTCTGGACCAGCGGGAGCGGCGCAATTCTTC. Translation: CASRSGPAGAAQFF.

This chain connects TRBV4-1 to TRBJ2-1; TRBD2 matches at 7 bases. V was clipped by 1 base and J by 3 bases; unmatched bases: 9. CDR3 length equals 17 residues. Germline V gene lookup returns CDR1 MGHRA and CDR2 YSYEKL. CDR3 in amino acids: CASSQGSTSVRYNEQFF. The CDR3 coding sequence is TGCGCCAGCAGCCAAGGGTCTACTAGCGTCCGCTACAATGAGCAGTTCTTC.

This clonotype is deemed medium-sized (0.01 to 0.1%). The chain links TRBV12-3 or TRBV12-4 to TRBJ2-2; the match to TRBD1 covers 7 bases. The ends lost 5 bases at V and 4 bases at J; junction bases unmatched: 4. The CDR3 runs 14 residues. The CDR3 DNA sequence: TGTGCCAGCAGTAGGGGACAGAGCACCGGGGAGCTGTTTTTT. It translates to CASSRGQSTGELFF.

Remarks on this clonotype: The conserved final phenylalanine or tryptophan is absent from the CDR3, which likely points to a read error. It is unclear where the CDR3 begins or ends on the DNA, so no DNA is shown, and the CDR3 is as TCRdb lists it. The CDR3 sequence: CASSEVGTTGTQYS. The J gene is TRBJ2-5, the V gene TRBV6-1; the table's D call, TRBD2, has no DNA check behind it. Looked up from germline, CDR1 is MNHNS and CDR2 is SASEGT. The CDR3 adds up to 14 amino acids, both ends counted.

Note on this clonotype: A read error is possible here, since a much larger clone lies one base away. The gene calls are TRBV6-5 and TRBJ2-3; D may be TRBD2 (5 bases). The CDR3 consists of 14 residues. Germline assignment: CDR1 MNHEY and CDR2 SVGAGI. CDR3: CVSIRLSGSDTQYF. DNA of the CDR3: TGTGTCAGCATCAGATTATCGGGGTCAGATACGCAGTATTTT.

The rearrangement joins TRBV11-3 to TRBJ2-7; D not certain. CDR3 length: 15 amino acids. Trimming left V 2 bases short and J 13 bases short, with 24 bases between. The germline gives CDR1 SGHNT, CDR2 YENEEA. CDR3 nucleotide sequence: TGTGCCAGCAGCTTACGTCCTGGTGAGGCCTACGGGCAATACTTC. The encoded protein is CASSLRPGEAYGQYF.

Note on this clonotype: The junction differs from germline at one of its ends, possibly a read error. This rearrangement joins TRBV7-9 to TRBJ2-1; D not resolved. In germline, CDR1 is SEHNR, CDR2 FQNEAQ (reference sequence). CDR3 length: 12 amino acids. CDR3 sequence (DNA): TGTGCCAGCATCTTAAGGCGAAGGGAGCAGTTCTTC. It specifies CASILRRREQFF.

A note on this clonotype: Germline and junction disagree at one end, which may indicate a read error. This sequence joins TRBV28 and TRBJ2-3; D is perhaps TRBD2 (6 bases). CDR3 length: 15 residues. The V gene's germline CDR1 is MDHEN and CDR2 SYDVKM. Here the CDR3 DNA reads TGCGTCAGCAAGTATGTAGCGGACCTCTTCGATACGCAGTATTTT. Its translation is CVSKYVADLFDTQYF.

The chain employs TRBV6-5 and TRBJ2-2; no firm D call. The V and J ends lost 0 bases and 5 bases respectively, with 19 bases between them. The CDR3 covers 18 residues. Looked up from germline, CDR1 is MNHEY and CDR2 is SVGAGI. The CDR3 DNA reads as TGTGCCAGCAGTTACTCGAGCAGCCTCCCAAGGCAGACCGGGGAGCTGTTTTTT. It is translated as CASSYSSSLPRQTGELFF.

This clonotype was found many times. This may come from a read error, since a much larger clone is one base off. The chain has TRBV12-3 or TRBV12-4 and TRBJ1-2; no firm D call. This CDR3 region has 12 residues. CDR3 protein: CASNLQNYGYTF. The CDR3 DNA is TGTGCCAGCAATTTACAGAATTATGGCTACACCTTC.

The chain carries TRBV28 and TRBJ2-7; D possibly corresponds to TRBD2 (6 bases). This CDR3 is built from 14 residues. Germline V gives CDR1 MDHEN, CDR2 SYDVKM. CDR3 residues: CASGLMEGSAEQYV. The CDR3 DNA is TGTGCCAGCGGTTTAATGGAGGGGTCCGCCGAGCAGTACGTC.

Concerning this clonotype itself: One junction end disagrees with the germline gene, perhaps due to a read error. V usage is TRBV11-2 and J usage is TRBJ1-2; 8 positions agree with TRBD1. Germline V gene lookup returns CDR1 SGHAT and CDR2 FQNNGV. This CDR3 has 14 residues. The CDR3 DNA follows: TGTGGCAGCCGCAGGGGGCGCGGGGACTATGGCTACACCTTC. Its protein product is CGSRRGRGDYGYTF.

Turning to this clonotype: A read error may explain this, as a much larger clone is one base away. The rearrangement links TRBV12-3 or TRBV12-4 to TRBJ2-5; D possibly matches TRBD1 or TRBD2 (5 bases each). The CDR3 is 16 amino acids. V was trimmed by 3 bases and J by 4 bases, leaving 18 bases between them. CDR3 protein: CASSFRTEGIRETQYF. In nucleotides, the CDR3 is TGTGCCAGCAGTTTTCGTACAGAGGGGATACGAGAGACCCAGTACTTC.

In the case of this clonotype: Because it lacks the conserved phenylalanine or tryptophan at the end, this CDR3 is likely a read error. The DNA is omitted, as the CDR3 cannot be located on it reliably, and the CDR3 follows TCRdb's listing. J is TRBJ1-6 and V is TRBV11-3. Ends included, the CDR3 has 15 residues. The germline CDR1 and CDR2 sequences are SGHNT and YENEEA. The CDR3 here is CASSFKWSYNSPILL.

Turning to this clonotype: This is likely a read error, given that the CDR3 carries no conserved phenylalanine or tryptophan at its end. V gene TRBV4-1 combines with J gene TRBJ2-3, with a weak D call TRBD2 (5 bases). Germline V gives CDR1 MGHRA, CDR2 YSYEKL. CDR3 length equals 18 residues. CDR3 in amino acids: CANSQLGMVAGDSDTQYY. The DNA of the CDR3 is TGCGCCAACAGCCAACTAGGCATGGTAGCTGGAGACTCGGATACACAGTATTAT.

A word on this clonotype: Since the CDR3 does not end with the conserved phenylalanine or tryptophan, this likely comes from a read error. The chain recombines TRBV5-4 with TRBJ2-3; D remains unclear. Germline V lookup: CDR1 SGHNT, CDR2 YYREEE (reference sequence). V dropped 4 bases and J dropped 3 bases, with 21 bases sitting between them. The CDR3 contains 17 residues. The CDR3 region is CASSVDGHPPPTDTQYS. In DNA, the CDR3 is TGTGCCAGCAGCGTTGACGGGCACCCTCCACCTACAGATACGCAGTATTCT.

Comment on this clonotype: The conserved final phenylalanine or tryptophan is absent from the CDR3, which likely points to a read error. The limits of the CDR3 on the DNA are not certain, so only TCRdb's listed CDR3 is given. CDR3 protein: CASSYRDNQSHHL. The V gene is TRBV6-2 or TRBV6-3, the J gene TRBJ1-5; the listed D gene, TRBD1, was not tested against the DNA. Germline V gene sequence: CDR1 MNHEY, CDR2 SVGEGT. The CDR3 is 13 residues long, counting both termini.

The CDR3 region has the DNA TGCAGCGTTGTTCGGGAAGGACAGGGGACCCAGTACTTC. This sequence encodes CSVVREGQGTQYF. The gene calls are TRBV29-1 and TRBJ2-5, with 8 bases that match TRBD1. J lost 7 bases, V lost 4 bases, and 8 bases had no gene match. The CDR3 runs 13 residues. Germline V gives CDR1 SQVTM, CDR2 ANQGSEA. Supplemented by reference TRBV29-1 and TRBJ2-5, the full variable domain reads SAVISQKPSRDICQRGTSLTIQCQVDSQVTMMFWYRQQPGQSLTLIATANQGSEATYESGFVIDKFPISRPNLTFSTLTVSNMSPEDSSIYLCSVVREGQGTQYFGPGTRLLVL.

The CDR3 DNA reads as TGTGCCATTAGCCGGACGCGACAGGGATGGGGAGATACGCAGTATTTT. This sequence encodes CAISRTRQGWGDTQYF. The gene calls are TRBV11-2 and TRBJ2-3, with TRBD1 identical over 7 bases. This CDR3 has 16 residues. Trimming cost V 10 bases and J 5 bases; bases outside gene matches: 18. From germline, CDR1 is SGHAT and CDR2 FQNNGV.